What follows are 30 T cell receptor beta chains derived from one specimen sequenced in a study of shared clonotypes between healthy human individuals. Here immunoSEQ multiplex PCR was the method, and the copy in TCRdb shows in-frame clones only, minus some. Of around 700,000 clones in the sample, approximately 79% are singletons; the top ten hold over 1.5%. Specimen: memory CD4+ T cells sorted from blood. The subset here: CD45RA-negative fraction. These receptor sequences come from a woman aged 25 to 39 in good health.

This sequence joins TRBV4-1 and TRBJ1-4; 9 nucleotides line up with TRBD1. Germline-derived CDR1 and CDR2 are MGHRA and YSYEKL. Unmatched junction bases numbered 11, after V lost 4 bases and J lost 8 bases. There are 16 residues in the CDR3. The CDR3 nucleotides read TGCGCCAGCAGCCCGGATTGGGACAGGGTGGGGGAAAAACTGTTTTTT. This gives the protein CASSPDWDRVGEKLFF.

This chain joins TRBV29-1 and TRBJ2-5; 11 bases are a match to TRBD2. The V gene's germline CDR1 is SQVTM and CDR2 ANQGSEA. V was clipped by 5 bases and J by 9 bases; unmatched bases: 8. The CDR3 totals 13 residues. DNA for the CDR3: TGCAGCGTTATGACTAGCGGGGATGGTGCCCAGTACTTC. This translates into CSVMTSGDGAQYF.

The CDR3 protein is CATSSAFGTGGHEQYF. The CDR3 nucleotides are TGTGCCACCAGCAGCGCATTCGGGACAGGGGGCCACGAGCAGTACTTC. The chain combines TRBV15 with TRBJ2-7; 12 bases are shared with TRBD1. CDR3 length equals 16 residues. The V gene end was trimmed by 3 bases and the J gene end by 5 bases; junction bases not matched to a gene: 8. Germline V CDR1 and CDR2: LNHNV, YYDKDF (reference sequence).

The chain employs TRBV25-1 and TRBJ2-7; TRBD1 matches 9 bases. CDR1 is MGHDK and CDR2 is SYGVNS in the germline V gene. The J segment lost 3 bases and the V segment lost 5 bases, leaving 5 bases of the junction unmatched. The CDR3 is 14 residues long. CDR3 bases: TGTGCCAGCAGTCCCCCGGGACAGGGCTACGAGCAGTACTTC. Protein product: CASSPPGQGYEQYF.

This chain uses TRBV4-2 with TRBJ1-3, with 7 bases that match TRBD1. With 0 bases clipped from V and 3 bases from J, the junction kept 5 bases outside the gene matches. CDR1 and CDR2 (germline): LGHNA, YNFKEQ. The CDR3 length is 16 residues. The CDR3 DNA reads as TGTGCCAGCAGCCAAGAGATGACAGGGATTGGAAACACCATATATTTT. Translated, it gives CASSQEMTGIGNTIYF.

The genes are TRBV19 and TRBJ1-4, with D possibly being TRBD1 (6 bases). The CDR3 runs to 16 residues. Germline CDR1 LNHDA, CDR2 SQIVND (reference sequence). V was trimmed by 4 bases and J by 8 bases, leaving 20 bases between them. The CDR3, as DNA: TGTGCCAGTAGTACGGGGCTGACAGGCTCGGAAGAAAAACTGTTTTTT. Encoded protein: CASSTGLTGSEEKLFF.

In this sample, this clone turned up once. The chain carries TRBV2 and TRBJ2-7; TRBD2 is a possible D gene (5 bases). The CDR3 is 14 residues long. Trimming shortened V by 6 bases and J by 3 bases, and 15 bases separated the two germline ends. Per germline, CDR1 SNHLY and CDR2 FYNNEI. The CDR3: CASRPGISFYEQYF. The CDR3 DNA sequence: TGTGCCAGCAGACCGGGAATTTCCTTCTACGAGCAGTACTTC.

In its sample, this clone was seen once. CDR3 in amino acids: CSVTRGAPEQFF. Written as DNA, the CDR3 is TGCAGCGTCACACGCGGCGCTCCTGAGCAGTTCTTC. J is TRBJ2-1 and V is TRBV29-1, with D unresolved. Germline values: CDR1 SQVTM, CDR2 ANQGSEA. The V and J ends lost 6 bases and 9 bases respectively, with 15 bases between them. This CDR3 is built from 12 residues.

The rearrangement uses TRBV13 and TRBJ1-1, with 7 nucleotides matching TRBD1. This CDR3 has 16 amino acids. Germline assignment: CDR1 PRHDT and CDR2 FYEKMQ (reference sequence). Unmatched junction bases numbered 9, after V lost 3 bases and J lost 2 bases. The chain's CDR3 is CASSLSYRGTNTEAFF. CDR3 DNA: TGTGCCAGCAGCTTGAGTTACAGGGGAACCAACACTGAAGCTTTCTTT.

This clone was seen once. This chain uses TRBV11-2 with TRBJ1-6, with D possibly matching TRBD1 (6 bases). The CDR3 consists of 15 residues. V was pared by 5 bases and J by 7 bases, with 15 bases between. Germline V gene lookup returns CDR1 SGHAT and CDR2 FQNNGV. CDR3 bases: TGTGCCAGCAGCAAGAACAGGGTTGGGAATTCACCCCTCCACTTT. This codes for CASSKNRVGNSPLHF.

The J gene is TRBJ2-1, the V gene TRBV28; 10 bases line up with TRBD1. The ends lost 5 bases at V and 7 bases at J; junction bases unmatched: 8. There are 15 residues in the CDR3. Germline V gene sequence: CDR1 MDHEN, CDR2 SYDVKM. CDR3 in amino acids: CASSPRQGAGNEQFF. In DNA form, the CDR3 reads TGTGCCAGCAGTCCCCGACAGGGGGCGGGGAATGAGCAGTTCTTC.

A single count supports this clone. The chain carries TRBV2 and TRBJ1-1; 8 bases align to TRBD1. Germline V lookup: CDR1 SNHLY, CDR2 FYNNEI. Germline trimming cut 3 bases from V and 5 bases from J; bases unmatched to any gene: 5. CDR3 length: 14 residues. CDR3 sequence reads: CASSDRGRGTEAFF. The CDR3, as DNA: TGTGCCAGCAGTGACAGGGGGCGGGGGACTGAAGCTTTCTTT.

The rearrangement uses TRBV5-4 and TRBJ2-3, with D unclear. Germline values: CDR1 SGHNT, CDR2 YYREEE (reference sequence). CDR3 length: 13 residues. V lost 1 base to trimming and J lost 0 bases, with 3 bases between them. The DNA of the CDR3 is TGTGCCAGCAGCTTGTTTAGCACAGATACGCAGTATTTT. Protein sequence: CASSLFSTDTQYF.

The genes are TRBV28 and TRBJ2-1; D unresolved. CDR3 length: 16 residues. V was pared by 5 bases and J by 7 bases, with 21 bases between. Per germline, CDR1 MDHEN and CDR2 SYDVKM. The DNA for the CDR3 is TGTGCCAGCAGTCCACCGGAAGGGTGGCCTAAAAATGAGCAGTTCTTC. Its translation is CASSPPEGWPKNEQFF.

CDR3 sequence (DNA): TGTGCCAGCAGCCCGAGGACAGATCAAGAGACCCAGTACTTC. Its protein product is CASSPRTDQETQYF. The chain links TRBV7-8 to TRBJ2-5; D is perhaps TRBD1 (6 bases). V lost 5 bases, J lost 2 bases, and 12 bases lay in between. Germline V gives CDR1 SGHVS, CDR2 FQNEAQ. This CDR3 region has 14 residues.

The chain is built from TRBV7-2 and TRBJ2-1; 9 positions match TRBD2. CDR1 is SGHTA and CDR2 is FQGNSA in the germline V gene. The junction had 5 bases not matched to a gene; V was cut back by 2 bases and J by 9 bases. The CDR3 loop spans 14 amino acids. The chain's CDR3 is CASSLMTSGFEQFF. The CDR3 nucleotides are TGTGCCAGCAGCTTAATGACTAGCGGATTTGAGCAGTTCTTC.

J is TRBJ2-7 and V is TRBV2; no reliable D call. This CDR3 has 12 amino acids. Trimming pared 7 bases from V and 2 bases from J, leaving 9 bases between. Germline assignment: CDR1 SNHLY and CDR2 FYNNEI. The DNA for the CDR3 is TGTGCCAGCACCCCGGGCGCCTACGAGCAGTACTTC. As protein: CASTPGAYEQYF.

V is TRBV7-9 and J is TRBJ2-3; 9 nucleotides align to TRBD2. Germline V gives CDR1 SEHNR, CDR2 FQNEAQ (reference sequence). The CDR3 runs 14 residues. The J segment lost 6 bases and the V segment lost 3 bases, leaving 4 bases of the junction unmatched. CDR3 sequence reads: CASSFSGGQDTQYF. The CDR3 nucleotides are TGTGCCAGCAGCTTTAGCGGGGGCCAGGATACGCAGTATTTT. The variable domain in full, completed from reference TRBV7-9 and TRBJ2-3, reads DTGVSQNPRHKITKRGQNVTFRCDPISEHNRLYWYRQTLGQGPEFLTYFQNEAQLEKSRLLSDRFSAERPKGSFSTLEIQRTEQGDSAMYLCASSFSGGQDTQYFGPGTRLTVL.

The rearrangement uses TRBV28 and TRBJ1-2; D not resolved. Germline CDR1 MDHEN, CDR2 SYDVKM. Trimming took 7 bases from V and 8 from J, leaving 17 bases between them. This CDR3 comprises 13 residues. CDR3 DNA sequence: TGTGCCAGCAAGCAAGGCCTCGGTGGCGGCTACACCTTC. It specifies CASKQGLGGGYTF.

The chain combines TRBV4-1 with TRBJ2-1; TRBD1 aligns across 11 bases. Per the germline V gene, CDR1 is MGHRA and CDR2 is YSYEKL. The CDR3 totals 17 residues. CDR3 bases: TGCGTCACACGGACAGGGGGCCTGACAAGCTCCTACAATGAGCAGTTCTTC. This sequence encodes CVTRTGGLTSSYNEQFF.

The rearrangement links TRBV6-1 to TRBJ1-1, with D possibly matching TRBD1 (5 bases). V was trimmed by 6 bases and J by 2 bases, leaving 16 bases between them. This CDR3 comprises 15 residues. The V gene's germline CDR1 is MNHNS and CDR2 SASEGT. This CDR3 reads CASRGLRDANTEAFF. The CDR3 region has the DNA TGTGCCAGCAGGGGTTTGCGGGACGCAAACACTGAAGCTTTCTTT.

V and J are TRBV19 and TRBJ2-7, with TRBD2 matching over 11 bases. Germline trimming cut 5 bases from V and 0 bases from J; bases unmatched to any gene: 3. This CDR3 is built from 15 residues. The germline gives CDR1 LNHDA, CDR2 SQIVND (reference sequence). The CDR3 DNA reads TGTGCCAGTAGTGGGCTAGCGGGGGGCTCCTACGAGCAGTACTTC. It is translated as CASSGLAGGSYEQYF.

This chain connects TRBV5-1 to TRBJ1-4, with D possibly being TRBD1 (5 bases). This CDR3 has 15 residues. Trimming cost V 0 bases and J 8 bases, with 14 bases left between them. From germline, CDR1 is SGHRS and CDR2 YFSETQ. This chain's CDR3 is CASSLEADTGEKLFF. The DNA for the CDR3 is TGCGCCAGCAGCTTGGAGGCGGACACGGGCGAAAAACTGTTTTTT. The full variable domain, in which reference TRBV5-1 and TRBJ1-4 provide the parts outside the CDR3, is KAGVTQTPRYLIKTRGQQVTLSCSPISGHRSVSWYQQTPGQGLQFLFEYFSETQRNKGNFPGRFSGRQFSNSRSEMNVSTLELGDSALYLCASSLEADTGEKLFFGSGTQLSVL.

V and J are TRBV28 and TRBJ1-1; a weak D match, TRBD1 (5 bases). The CDR3 runs to 13 residues. Germline CDR1 reads MDHEN; CDR2 reads SYDVKM. Trimming cost V 6 bases and J 7 bases, with 15 bases left between them. CDR3 nucleotides: TGTGCCAGCAGCCCGCCCGGGGCCGATGAAGCTTTCTTT. It encodes CASSPPGADEAFF.

The table lists this clone with a few counts. The chain employs TRBV30 and TRBJ1-5; 7 positions match TRBD1. Germline V gene sequence: CDR1 GTSNPN, CDR2 SVGIG (reference sequence). This CDR3 contains 15 residues. The V segment lost 2 bases and the J segment 3 bases; nucleotides outside the gene matches: 7. The CDR3: CAWSRQGGHNQPQHF. CDR3 nucleotide sequence: TGTGCCTGGAGTCGACAGGGAGGCCACAATCAGCCCCAGCATTTT.

The chain employs TRBV4-1 and TRBJ2-3, with TRBD2 matching 8 bases. After removal of 4 bases from V and 1 base from J, the junction contained 4 bases not matched to a gene. The germline CDR1 and CDR2 sequences are MGHRA and YSYEKL. The CDR3 runs 15 residues. The CDR3 DNA reads TGCGCCAGCAGCCCACTAGCGGAGGGCACAGATACGCAGTATTTT. Its protein is CASSPLAEGTDTQYF.

This clone has a single count. This chain links TRBV7-9 with TRBJ2-7; 9 bases match TRBD1. With 5 bases clipped from V and 0 bases from J, the junction kept 8 bases outside the gene matches. The CDR3 runs to 16 residues. The germline CDR1 and CDR2 sequences are SEHNR and FQNEAQ (reference sequence). CDR3 loop: CASSLVTTGGSYEQYF. In nucleotides, the CDR3 is TGTGCCAGCAGCCTAGTAACGACAGGGGGCTCCTACGAGCAGTACTTC.

In nucleotides, the CDR3 is TGCGCCAGCAGCTTGGAGATGCGTCTAGCGGGAGGGTCGCCCTACAATGAGCAGTTCTTC. It specifies CASSLEMRLAGGSPYNEQFF. The chain is built from TRBV5-1 and TRBJ2-1; 12 bases line up with TRBD2. The CDR3 covers 20 residues. Germline CDR1 SGHRS, CDR2 YFSETQ. V shed 0 bases and J 2 bases; nucleotides not matched to a gene: 12.

The chain recombines TRBV27 with TRBJ2-7; 15 bases align to TRBD2. V trimming: 5 bases; J trimming: 3 bases; junction bases outside the gene matches: 5. Germline-derived CDR1 and CDR2 are MNHEY and SMNVEV (reference sequence). The CDR3 consists of 16 residues. Here the CDR3 reads CASSGLAGGGGYEQYF. CDR3 coding DNA: TGTGCCAGCAGTGGACTAGCGGGAGGGGGTGGCTACGAGCAGTACTTC.

The chain recombines TRBV28 with TRBJ2-7, with 8 bases identical to TRBD1. This CDR3 is 14 amino acids long. CDR1 and CDR2 (germline): MDHEN, SYDVKM. V shed 7 bases, J shed 5 bases, and the junction held 10 bases outside the gene matches. The CDR3 is CASTRQGQVHEQYF. Written as DNA, the CDR3 is TGTGCCAGCACCAGACAGGGGCAAGTTCACGAGCAGTACTTC. Using reference TRBV28 and TRBJ2-7 for the parts outside the CDR3, the full variable domain is DVKVTQSSRYLVKRTGEKVFLECVQDMDHENMFWYRQDPGLGLRLIYFSYDVKMKEKGDIPEGYSVSREKKERFSLILESASTNQTSMYLCASTRQGQVHEQYFGPGTRLTVT.